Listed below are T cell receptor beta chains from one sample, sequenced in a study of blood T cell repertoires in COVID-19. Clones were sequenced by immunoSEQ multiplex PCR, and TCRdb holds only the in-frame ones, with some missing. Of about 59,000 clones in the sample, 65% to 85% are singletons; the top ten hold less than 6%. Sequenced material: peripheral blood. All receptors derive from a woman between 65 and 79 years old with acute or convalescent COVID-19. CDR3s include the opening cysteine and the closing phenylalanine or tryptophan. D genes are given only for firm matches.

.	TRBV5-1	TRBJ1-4	CASSIGGHGEKLFF
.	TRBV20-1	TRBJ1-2	CSANRDGYTF
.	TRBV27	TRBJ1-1	CATGENTEAFF
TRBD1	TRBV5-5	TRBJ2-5	CASSWVRTGIGETQYF
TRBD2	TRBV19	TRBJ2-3	CASSRGTLGLGTDTQYF
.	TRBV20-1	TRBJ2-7	CSAEGSYEQYF
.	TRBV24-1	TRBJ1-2	CATSVDDTGGYTF
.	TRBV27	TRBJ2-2	CASSFLSGSTGELFF
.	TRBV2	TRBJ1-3	CASTQTGSGNTIYF
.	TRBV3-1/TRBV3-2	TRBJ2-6	CASSQFAGGANVLTF
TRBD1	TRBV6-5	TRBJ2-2	CASSRDRDNTGELFF
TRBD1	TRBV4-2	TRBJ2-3	CASSQAGQGTDTQYF
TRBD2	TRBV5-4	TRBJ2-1	CASSLSGGAGNEQFF
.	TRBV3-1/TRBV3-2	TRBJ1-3	CASSLRGSGNTIYF
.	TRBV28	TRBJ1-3	CASSLGPRGTIYF
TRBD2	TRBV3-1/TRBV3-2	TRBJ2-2	CASSQDLAQRGAHGELFF
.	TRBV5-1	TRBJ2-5	CASSLGVIETQYF
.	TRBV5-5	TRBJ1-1	CASTRGGEAFF
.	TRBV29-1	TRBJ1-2	CSVRQEYGYTF
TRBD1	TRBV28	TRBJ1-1	CASSAPSQGSEAFF
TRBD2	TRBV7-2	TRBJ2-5	CASSALTSRGETQYF
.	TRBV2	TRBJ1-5	CASSRGQGSAPQHF
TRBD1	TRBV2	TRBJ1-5	CASSEGGGWGNQPQHF
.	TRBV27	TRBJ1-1	CASRVQENTEAFF
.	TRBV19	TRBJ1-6	CASSELLGSPLHF
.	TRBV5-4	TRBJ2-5	CASSLDWENQETQYF
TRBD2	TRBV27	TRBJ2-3	CASSDRLAVGTDTQYF
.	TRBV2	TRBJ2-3	CASSIQGVGSDTQYF
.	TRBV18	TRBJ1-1	CASSEEGPPDTEAFF
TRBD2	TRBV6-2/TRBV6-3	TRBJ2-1	CASSYSNLGGANEQFF
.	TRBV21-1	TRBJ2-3	CARTPYPSGVHSTDTQYF
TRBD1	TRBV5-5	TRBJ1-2	CASSSNRDSINYGYTF
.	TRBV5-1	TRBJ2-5	CASSPTGGRETQYF
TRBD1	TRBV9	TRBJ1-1	CASSVEGQGAVNTEAFF
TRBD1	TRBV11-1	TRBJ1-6	CASSLGQGASPLHF
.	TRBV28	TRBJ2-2	CATLGGGNTGELFF
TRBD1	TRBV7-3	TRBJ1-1	CASSLTGGDTEAFF
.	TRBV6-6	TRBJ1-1	CASSYDGVLGGTEAFF
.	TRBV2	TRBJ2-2	CASSGGDFPYTGELFF
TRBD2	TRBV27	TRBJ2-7	CASSQPGTSLHEQYF
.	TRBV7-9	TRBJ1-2	CASSLLDSENPYGYTF
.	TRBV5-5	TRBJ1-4	CASSPSRNRNEKLFF
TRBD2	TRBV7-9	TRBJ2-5	CASSPGSGGKTQYF
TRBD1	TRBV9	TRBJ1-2	CASSTGARGYTF
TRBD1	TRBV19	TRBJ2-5	CASSPGTEGETQYF
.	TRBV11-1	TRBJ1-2	CASSPGGRDDYYGYTF
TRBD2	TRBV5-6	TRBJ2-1	CASSMGLASYNEQFF
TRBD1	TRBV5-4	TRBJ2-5	CASSGPGGETQYF